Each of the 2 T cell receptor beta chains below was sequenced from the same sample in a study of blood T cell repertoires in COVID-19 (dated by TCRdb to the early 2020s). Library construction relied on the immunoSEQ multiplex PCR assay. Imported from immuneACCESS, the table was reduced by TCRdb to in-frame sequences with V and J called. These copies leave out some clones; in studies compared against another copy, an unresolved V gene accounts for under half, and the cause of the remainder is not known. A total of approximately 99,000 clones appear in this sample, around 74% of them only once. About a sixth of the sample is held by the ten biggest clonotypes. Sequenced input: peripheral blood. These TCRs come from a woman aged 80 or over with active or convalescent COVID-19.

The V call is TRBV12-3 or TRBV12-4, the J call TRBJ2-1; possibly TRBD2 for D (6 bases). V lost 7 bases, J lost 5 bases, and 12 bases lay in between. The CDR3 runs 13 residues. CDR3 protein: CASTPDYHNEQFF. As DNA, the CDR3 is TGTGCCAGCACCCCGGACTACCACAATGAGCAGTTCTTC.

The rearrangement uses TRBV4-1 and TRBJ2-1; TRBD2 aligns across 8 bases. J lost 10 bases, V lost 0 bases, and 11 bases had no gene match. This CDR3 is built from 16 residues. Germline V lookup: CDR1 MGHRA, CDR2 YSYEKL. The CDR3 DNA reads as TGCGCCAGCAGCCAAGATATAGGACTAGCATTAGGGGAGCAGTTCTTC. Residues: CASSQDIGLALGEQFF.